This T cell receptor beta chain was observed in a study of beta chain features in type 1 diabetes. Study in general: Cell yields, gender and age were comparable in patients and healthy donors.

Sorting with CD45RO/CCR7/CD25/CD127/CD95/CD27 yielded naive, central memory, regulatory and stem-like memory CD4+ cells. Study results and caveats: Shorter TCRB CDR3s, moderately but significantly so, marked every one of the four CD4+ subsets in Type 1 diabetes patients. Shorter templates might be favored by PCR, and equally so in patients and in controls.

Sequenced material consisted of expressed TCRB transcripts (all of the isolated RNA was reverse transcribed). Only in-frame clones appear in the TCRdb table, and some are missing; sequencing was by immunoSEQ multiplex PCR. The sample includes under 95,000 clones, roughly 31% of them seen just once. Unmatched junction bases numbered 5, after V lost 5 bases and J lost 5 bases. There are 13 residues in the CDR3. Germline loops: CDR1 MNHEY, CDR2 SMNVEV (reference sequence). This clone showed up just a few times. The antigen remains unidentified. The source material was stem cell memory CD4+ T cells from blood. This clonotype was sampled from a young woman in good health. The V and J genes are TRBV27 and TRBJ2-7; 8 nucleotides align to TRBD2. CDR3 amino acids: CASSKRELNEQYF. As DNA, the CDR3 is TGTGCCAGCAGTAAGCGGGAGTTAAACGAGCAGTACTTC.